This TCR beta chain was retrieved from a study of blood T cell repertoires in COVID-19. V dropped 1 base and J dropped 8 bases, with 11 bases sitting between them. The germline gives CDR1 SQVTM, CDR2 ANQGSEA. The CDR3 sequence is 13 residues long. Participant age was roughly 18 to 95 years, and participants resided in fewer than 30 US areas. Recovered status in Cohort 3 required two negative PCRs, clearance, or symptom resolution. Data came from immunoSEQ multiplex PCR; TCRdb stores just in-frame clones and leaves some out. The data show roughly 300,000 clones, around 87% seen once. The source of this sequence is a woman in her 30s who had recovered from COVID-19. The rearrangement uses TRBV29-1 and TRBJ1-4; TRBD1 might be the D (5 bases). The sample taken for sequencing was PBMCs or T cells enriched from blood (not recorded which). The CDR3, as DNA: TGCAGCGTTGAAGGCAGGGTGGGGGAAAAACTGTTTTTT. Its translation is CSVEGRVGEKLFF.